The next 21 T cell receptor beta chains were all read from a single sample in a study of cytomegalovirus exposure and HLA in healthy donors. Assay used: immunoSEQ multiplex PCR; TCRdb lists only in-frame clones, some missing. The top ten clones hold over 1.5% of a sample with tens of thousands of clones, about 96% of them seen once. The source material was PBMCs. The origin of the receptors is a man between 18 and 35 years old in good health and CMV-seropositive.

The table lists this clone with a count of one. The rearrangement joins TRBV7-9 to TRBJ1-5; TRBD1 matches 10 bases. From germline, CDR1 is SEHNR and CDR2 FQNEAQ (reference sequence). CDR3 length: 17 amino acids. Unmatched junction bases numbered 8, after V lost 5 bases and J lost 1 base. The CDR3 bases are TGTGCCAGCAGCCCTCATCCGGGACAGGGGAGCAATCAGCCCCAGCATTTT. Protein: CASSPHPGQGSNQPQHF.

This clone was counted a few times. The chain combines TRBV6-5 with TRBJ1-2; D gene uncertain. CDR3 size: 12 residues. In germline, CDR1 is MNHEY, CDR2 SVGAGI. V shed 6 bases and J shed 7 bases, with 12 bases lying between them. The CDR3 DNA is TGTGCCAGCAGCCCCGCCAGGTCTGGCTACACCTTC. Translated: CASSPARSGYTF.

The rearrangement uses TRBV27 and TRBJ2-3; TRBD2 matches 7 bases. V lost 6 bases and J lost 0; bases outside the gene matches: 9. Looked up from germline, CDR1 is MNHEY and CDR2 is SMNVEV (reference sequence). The CDR3 is 16 amino acids. CDR3 DNA: TGTGCCAGCAGCACCGGGCTAGCGGTTAGCACAGATACGCAGTATTTT. This codes for CASSTGLAVSTDTQYF.

The chain joins TRBV9 to TRBJ2-1, with D maybe TRBD1 (6 bases). Trimming stripped 0 bases from V and 8 bases from J, with 12 bases between. The CDR3 has 14 residues. The germline CDR1 and CDR2 sequences are SGDLS and YYNGEE. Here the CDR3 DNA reads TGTGCCAGCAGCGTAGGATGGGGGCACGATGAGCAGTTCTTC. Translating it yields CASSVGWGHDEQFF.

The chain couples TRBV29-1 to TRBJ2-7; 8 positions match TRBD1. CDR3 length: 14 residues. Germline CDR1 reads SQVTM; CDR2 reads ANQGSEA. Losses at the gene ends were 3 bases for V and 6 bases for J; bases not matched to a gene: 10. CDR3: CSVEGQGAWGEQYF. The CDR3 nucleotides are TGCAGCGTTGAGGGGCAGGGGGCGTGGGGCGAGCAGTACTTC.

The chain is built from TRBV6-5 and TRBJ2-7; TRBD1 matches 8 bases. CDR1 is MNHEY and CDR2 is SVGAGI in the germline V gene. V lost 8 bases to trimming and J lost 6 bases; unmatched junction nucleotides: 6. The CDR3 extends over 12 amino acids. The chain's CDR3 is CASQGAAAEQYF. Here the CDR3 DNA reads TGTGCCAGCCAGGGGGCGGCAGCCGAGCAGTACTTC.

V and J are TRBV29-1 and TRBJ2-2, with TRBD2 matching over 7 bases. There are 14 residues in the CDR3. In germline, CDR1 is SQVTM, CDR2 ANQGSEA. The junction had 3 bases not matched to a gene; V was cut back by 1 base and J by 4 bases. This chain's CDR3 is CSVEASGGTGELFF. CDR3 nucleotide sequence: TGCAGCGTTGAAGCCTCGGGGGGCACCGGGGAGCTGTTTTTT.

Here the CDR3 DNA reads TGTGCCAGCAGTCCCGACAGGCAGACCCAGTACTTC. Translating gives CASSPDRQTQYF. This chain links TRBV6-5 with TRBJ2-5; possibly TRBD1 for D (6 bases). Per germline, CDR1 MNHEY and CDR2 SVGAGI. This CDR3 has 12 amino acids. V shed 5 bases and J shed 6 bases, with 10 bases lying between them.

The chain combines TRBV5-1 with TRBJ1-1; D gene ambiguous. The CDR3 contains 14 residues. Trimming shortened V by 4 bases and J by 2 bases, and 12 bases separated the two germline ends. The V gene's germline CDR1 is SGHRS and CDR2 YFSETQ. The CDR3 loop reads CASSLGRINTEAFF. Here the CDR3 DNA reads TGCGCCAGCAGCCTTGGCAGGATAAACACTGAAGCTTTCTTT.

This clone has just one count. This chain uses TRBV5-6 with TRBJ2-2, with 10 bases aligning to TRBD2. CDR1 SGHDT and CDR2 YYEEEE come from the germline V gene. Germline trimming cut 3 bases from V and 5 bases from J; bases unmatched to any gene: 7. The CDR3 sequence is 16 residues long. DNA for the CDR3: TGTGCCAGCAGCTGGACTAGCGGAGGGGGGACCGGGGAGCTGTTTTTT. This sequence encodes CASSWTSGGGTGELFF.

J is TRBJ2-1 and V is TRBV15, with 12 positions matching TRBD2. After removal of 2 bases from V and 5 bases from J, the junction contained 4 bases not matched to a gene. Germline V gives CDR1 LNHNV, CDR2 YYDKDF (reference sequence). The CDR3 is 16 amino acids. The CDR3 loop reads CATSRSLAGGDNEQFF. CDR3 bases: TGTGCCACCAGCAGATCGCTAGCGGGAGGGGACAATGAGCAGTTCTTC.

The chain employs TRBV30 and TRBJ2-7; a possible D gene is TRBD2 (5 bases). Per the germline V gene, CDR1 is GTSNPN and CDR2 is SVGIG (reference sequence). This CDR3 is 11 amino acids long. The V end lost 5 bases, the J end lost 7 bases, and 12 bases lay between the germline ends. The CDR3 DNA reads TGTGCCTGGTCCCTTCTAGCTGAGCAGTACTTC. Translating gives CAWSLLAEQYF.

This chain uses TRBV7-9 with TRBJ1-1; D not resolved. The CDR3 has 11 amino acids. Trimming removed 5 bases at V and 2 bases at J, with 3 bases between. The germline gives CDR1 SEHNR, CDR2 FQNEAQ (reference sequence). The CDR3: CASSLNTEAFF. CDR3 nucleotides: TGTGCCAGCAGCCTAAACACTGAAGCTTTCTTT. Combining the CDR3 with reference TRBV7-9 and TRBJ1-1 gives the whole variable domain DTGVSQNPRHKITKRGQNVTFRCDPISEHNRLYWYRQTLGQGPEFLTYFQNEAQLEKSRLLSDRFSAERPKGSFSTLEIQRTEQGDSAMYLCASSLNTEAFFGQGTRLTVV.

This clone was counted a single time. This chain connects TRBV28 to TRBJ2-7, with 15 nucleotides matching TRBD2. The CDR3 totals 17 residues. Per the germline V gene, CDR1 is MDHEN and CDR2 is SYDVKM. The junction had 5 bases not matched to a gene; V was cut back by 2 bases and J by 3 bases. The CDR3 DNA reads as TGTGCCAGCAGTTTAGGGACTAGCGGGAGGAGGTTCTACGAGCAGTACTTC. The encoded protein is CASSLGTSGRRFYEQYF.

This rearrangement joins TRBV12-5 to TRBJ1-1, with D unclear. V dropped 1 base and J dropped 3 bases, with 12 bases sitting between them. Germline loops: CDR1 LGHNT, CDR2 FRNRAP. This CDR3 region has 15 residues. The CDR3 reads CASGLDSLRHTEAFF. The CDR3 DNA reads TGTGCTAGTGGTTTGGACAGCCTCAGGCACACTGAAGCTTTCTTT.

In DNA, the CDR3 is TGTGCCAGCATGGAGGTAGCAGGGGGCAATGAGCAGTTCTTC. Amino acids: CASMEVAGGNEQFF. The chain recombines TRBV6-1 with TRBJ2-1, with 7 bases fitting TRBD1. The germline V gene has CDR1 MNHNS and CDR2 SASEGT. This CDR3 comprises 14 residues. The junction had 9 bases not matched to a gene; V was cut back by 7 bases and J by 6 bases.

This clone was detected a few times. The CDR3 nucleotides are TGTGCCAGCAGTGAACAGATAGCGGGAGGACCAGATACGCAGTATTTT. Its protein product is CASSEQIAGGPDTQYF. The gene calls are TRBV6-1 and TRBJ2-3; TRBD2 matches at 10 bases. Germline trimming cut 2 bases from V and 4 bases from J; bases unmatched to any gene: 6. The germline gives CDR1 MNHNS, CDR2 SASEGT. The CDR3 is 16 residues long.

This chain links TRBV4-1 with TRBJ1-5, with D possibly TRBD1 on 5 matching bases. V dropped 3 bases and J dropped 2 bases, with 11 bases sitting between them. Germline values: CDR1 MGHRA, CDR2 YSYEKL. This CDR3 has 15 amino acids. The CDR3 loop is CASSQAGVGNQPQHF. CDR3 nucleotide sequence: TGCGCCAGCAGCCAGGCGGGGGTTGGCAATCAGCCCCAGCATTTT.

The chain links TRBV18 to TRBJ2-3; D may be TRBD1 (6 bases). Trimming stripped 5 bases from V and 2 bases from J, with 14 bases between. The CDR3 is made up of 15 amino acids. CDR1 and CDR2 (germline): KGHSH, LQKENI. In DNA form, the CDR3 reads TGTGCCAGCTCAACTTCGTCAGGGGCCACAGATACGCAGTATTTT. It translates to CASSTSSGATDTQYF.

This chain joins TRBV2 and TRBJ2-5; 7 bases match TRBD2. Germline V gene lookup returns CDR1 SNHLY and CDR2 FYNNEI. This CDR3 is built from 16 residues. V gave up 5 bases and J gave up 5 bases; unmatched junction bases: 14. CDR3 coding DNA: TGTGCCAGCAGTTTTCGGACTAGGAAGATAAGGGAGACCCAGTACTTC. Amino acid sequence: CASSFRTRKIRETQYF.

This sequence joins TRBV7-8 and TRBJ2-3; 9 bases map to TRBD2. Per germline, CDR1 SGHVS and CDR2 FQNEAQ. The length of the CDR3 is 15 residues. The J segment lost 0 bases and the V segment lost 4 bases, leaving 2 bases of the junction unmatched. CDR3 sequence reads: CASSSRGGSTDTQYF. In DNA, the CDR3 is TGTGCCAGCAGCTCGCGGGGGGGAAGCACAGATACGCAGTATTTT.